The next 6 T cell receptor beta chains were all read from a single sample in a study of Ad26.COV2.S vaccination and SARS-CoV-2 variants. The table came from immunoSEQ multiplex PCR; TCRdb's copy has only in-frame clones and leaves some out. The sample lists 380,000 or so clones, approximately 90% occurring once. Stated treatment: some 19 received Ad26.COV2.S at low or high dose, single or two shots; 5 received placebo; per-sample allocation not given. Day 63 after the first vaccine or placebo injection was the time point for sampling. The sample in question was peripheral blood, obtained in a trial of Ad26.COV2.S vaccine versus placebo. Receptors originate from a person aged 18-60 years who received the Ad26.COV2.S COVID-19 vaccine or a placebo.

The chain uses TRBV18 and TRBJ1-1; D unresolved. Trimming removed 2 bases at V and 0 bases at J, with 7 bases between. The CDR3 extends over 14 amino acids. Germline loops: CDR1 KGHSH, CDR2 LQKENI. The chain's CDR3 is CASSPSVMNTEAFF. The CDR3 DNA follows: TGTGCCAGCTCACCATCCGTTATGAACACTGAAGCTTTCTTT.

The chain is built from TRBV19 and TRBJ2-1; no firm D call. CDR1 is LNHDA, CDR2 SQIVND, per germline (reference sequence). The V end lost 6 bases, the J end lost 3 bases, and 9 bases lay between the germline ends. The CDR3 is 13 amino acids. The CDR3 is CASSSRRYNEQFF. The CDR3 DNA reads as TGTGCCAGTAGCTCCCGACGCTACAATGAGCAGTTCTTC. Full variable domain (outside the CDR3, taken from reference TRBV19 and TRBJ2-1): DGGITQSPKYLFRKEGQNVTLSCEQNLNHDAMYWYRQDPGQGLRLIYYSQIVNDFQKGDIAEGYSVSREKKESFPLTVTSAQKNPTAFYLCASSSRRYNEQFFGPGTRLTVL.

The chain employs TRBV27 and TRBJ2-7; TRBD1 aligns across 9 bases. The CDR3 totals 15 residues. Trimming removed 6 bases from V and 6 bases from J; junction bases left unmatched: 12. Germline CDR1 is MNHEY and CDR2 is SMNVEV (reference sequence). CDR3 amino acids: CASSLTGGMHREQYF. The CDR3 bases are TGTGCCAGCAGCCTGACAGGGGGAATGCATCGCGAGCAGTACTTC.

The chain combines TRBV5-1 with TRBJ2-2; D is ambiguous. This CDR3 region has 17 residues. V was trimmed by 0 bases and J by 0 bases, leaving 12 bases between them. From germline, CDR1 is SGHRS and CDR2 YFSETQ. CDR3 DNA sequence: TGCGCCAGCAGCTTGGCCATCGGCCCCTCGAACACCGGGGAGCTGTTTTTT. Translating gives CASSLAIGPSNTGELFF. Complete variable domain (other parts from reference TRBV5-1 and TRBJ2-2): KAGVTQTPRYLIKTRGQQVTLSCSPISGHRSVSWYQQTPGQGLQFLFEYFSETQRNKGNFPGRFSGRQFSNSRSEMNVSTLELGDSALYLCASSLAIGPSNTGELFFGEGSRLTVL.

The chain couples TRBV11-1 to TRBJ2-6; D not certain. The CDR3 totals 16 residues. V gave up 1 base and J gave up 0 bases, with 7 bases separating them. Germline V lookup: CDR1 SGHAT, CDR2 FQDESV (reference sequence). The CDR3 DNA sequence: TGTGCCAGCAGCTTAGAAAACTACTCTGGGGCCAACGTCCTGACTTTC. Translated, it gives CASSLENYSGANVLTF.

V is TRBV6-5 and J is TRBJ2-1, with a tentative D call TRBD2 (6 bases). V was shortened by 4 bases and J by 9 bases, with 13 bases between the two germline ends. Germline V gene lookup returns CDR1 MNHEY and CDR2 SVGAGI. The CDR3 is made up of 13 amino acids. The CDR3 protein is CASSWGTSGEQFF. The CDR3 DNA is TGTGCCAGCAGTTGGGGGACTTCCGGTGAGCAGTTCTTC.